The rows below give T cell receptor beta chains drawn from one sample of a study of T cell changes during pregnancy in multiple sclerosis. Sequencing was performed with immunoSEQ multiplex PCR; in TCRdb, only in-frame clones are kept and a portion is missing. The sample lists approximately 60,000 clones, less than 95% occurring once. The sample in question was peripheral blood, obtained after pregnancy. These receptors originate from a female donor in good health, enrolled as a control in a pregnancy study. The CDR3 runs from the conserved cysteine through the conserved F or W. The order of the fields is V gene, J gene, CDR3 protein.

v_call: TRBV6-6
j_call: TRBJ2-7
cdr3_aa: CASSFLAEQYF

v_call: TRBV2
j_call: TRBJ2-7
cdr3_aa: CASGEGALLYEQYF

v_call: TRBV5-1
j_call: TRBJ2-1
cdr3_aa: CASMSGGANEQFF

v_call: TRBV7-9
j_call: TRBJ2-1
cdr3_aa: CASSLDGTSGSKVGQQFF

v_call: TRBV6-6
j_call: TRBJ2-1
cdr3_aa: CASSLGRGALF

v_call: TRBV18
j_call: TRBJ2-3
cdr3_aa: CASSQDSSHGDTQYF

v_call: TRBV7-3
j_call: TRBJ2-2
cdr3_aa: CASSLLAATLNTGELFF

v_call: TRBV5-6
j_call: TRBJ1-2
cdr3_aa: CASSQQGYYGYTF

v_call: TRBV6-1
j_call: TRBJ2-7
cdr3_aa: CASSQTGEQYF

v_call: TRBV11-2
j_call: TRBJ2-1
cdr3_aa: CASSFAGGVDEQFF

v_call: TRBV30
j_call: TRBJ1-1
cdr3_aa: CAWDRLGRGTGTEAFF

v_call: TRBV28
j_call: TRBJ1-1
cdr3_aa: CASPPRQGAGTEAFF

v_call: TRBV11-2
j_call: TRBJ2-7
cdr3_aa: CASSLGVGPSYEQYF

v_call: TRBV11-1
j_call: TRBJ2-2
cdr3_aa: CASSLSRRKTGELFF

v_call: TRBV5-1
j_call: TRBJ1-1
cdr3_aa: CASSLITGTNTEAFF

v_call: TRBV27
j_call: TRBJ1-2
cdr3_aa: CASSLRRGGNYGYTF

v_call: TRBV27
j_call: TRBJ2-7
cdr3_aa: CASSSQGAYSYF

v_call: TRBV19
j_call: TRBJ1-2
cdr3_aa: CASSSQTGGINGYTF